This T cell receptor beta chain was recorded in a study of T-cell memory formation after mild COVID-19. Broader study findings: Researchers report contracting CD4+ clones mostly in CM and EM, with CD8+ clones in EMRA.

From germline, CDR1 is SGDLS and CDR2 YYNGEE. The length of the CDR3 is 13 residues. V was trimmed by 0 bases and J by 1 base, leaving 4 bases between them. MiXCR was run by TCRdb on the 5' RACE reads, yielding one entry per CDR3 protein. Found here are 150,000 to 200,000 distinct CDR3 sequences, 11% of them singletons; the top ten hold 3.8%. Concerning this clonotype itself: Its specificity is not known.

This TCR was sampled from a man aged 18 to 29 who had mild COVID-19 (a few samples of this study predate the infection). Cell type and time point are not known. The sample consisted of PBMCs or a T cell subset sorted from them (not recorded which). The rearrangement links TRBV9 to TRBJ1-2; D gene uncertain. In DNA, the CDR3 is TGTGCCAGCAGCGTAGACAGTAACTATGGCTACACCTTC. This encodes CASSVDSNYGYTF. Complete variable domain (other parts from reference TRBV9 and TRBJ1-2): DSGVTQTPKHLITATGQRVTLRCSPRSGDLSVYWYQQSLDQGLQFLIQYYNGEERAKGNILERFSAQQFPDLHSELNLSSLELGDSALYFCASSVDSNYGYTFGSGTRLTVV.